The 20 T cell receptor beta chains given below trace back to one sample, sequenced in a study of T cells in Graves' hyperthyroidism and ophthalmopathy (dated by TCRdb to the late 2010s). The library was produced with multiplex PCR. This sample was sequenced with an Illumina HiSeq 2000. The TCR beta CDR3 regions were amplified from RNA transcripts. The TCR CDR3 was subjected to a first round of RT-PCR using the HTBI primer set and the Qiagen OneStep RT-PCR kit. Clones were called with MiXCR by TCRdb after fastp trimmed the public reads at Q25, and only in-frame beta chains were retained. Entries that share a CDR3 protein sequence are merged under the most common genes and DNA. This sample is represented by hundreds of thousands of distinct CDR3 sequences; under 25% of them were singletons. Under 35% of the sample is taken by the ten largest. The sample consisted of blood. Every receptor here comes from a man younger than 40 with Graves' ophthalmopathy.

This clonotype was seen ten or more times. The chain combines TRBV12-3 or TRBV12-4 with TRBJ1-2; D might be TRBD1 (6 bases). V was cut by 5 bases and J by 5 bases, with 12 bases left in between. CDR3 size: 13 residues. In DNA, the CDR3 is TGTGCCAGCAGTCCTAGGGGGAGATATGGCTACACCTTC. It codes for CASSPRGRYGYTF.

This clonotype was seen many times. The CDR3 DNA reads TGTGCCAGCTCACCTCAGGGGGTTCCCTACGAGCAGTACTTC. The encoded protein is CASSPQGVPYEQYF. The chain carries TRBV18 and TRBJ2-7; 7 nucleotides align to TRBD1. The junction had 4 bases not matched to a gene; V was cut back by 3 bases and J by 2 bases. This CDR3 has 14 amino acids. CDR1 and CDR2 (germline): KGHSH, LQKENI.

This clonotype has a handful of counts. The chain combines TRBV6-5 with TRBJ2-3, with 7 bases identical to TRBD1. CDR1 MNHEY and CDR2 SVGAGI come from the germline V gene. This CDR3 region has 18 residues. V was clipped by 3 bases and J by 0 bases; unmatched bases: 12. The CDR3 nucleotides are TGTGCCAGCAGTTATCGAGCGAGGGGGCTGGCGAGCACAGATACGCAGTATTTT. Translation: CASSYRARGLASTDTQYF.

This chain joins TRBV6-1 and TRBJ2-7; 11 positions agree with TRBD2. The CDR3 is made up of 18 amino acids. Per germline, CDR1 MNHNS and CDR2 SASEGT. Trimming removed 7 bases from V and 2 bases from J; junction bases left unmatched: 16. In nucleotides, the CDR3 is TGTGCCAGCAACCCCGAAGAGCTAGCGGGAGGTTTCGCCTACGAGCAGTACTTC. This encodes CASNPEELAGGFAYEQYF.

This chain joins TRBV20-1 and TRBJ2-1; no definite D call. CDR1 and CDR2 from the germline V gene are DFQATT and SNEGSKA (reference sequence). CDR3 length: 12 amino acids. The V and J ends lost 6 bases and 6 bases respectively, with 12 bases between them. The CDR3 spells CSALKDLNEQFF. The CDR3 region has the DNA TGCAGTGCCTTAAAAGACCTCAATGAGCAGTTCTTC.

This CDR3 is CASSLDPDRGKSYEQYF. DNA for the CDR3: TGTGCCAGCAGCTTAGACCCGGACAGGGGAAAATCCTACGAGCAGTACTTC. This chain links TRBV11-2 with TRBJ2-7; 9 bases agree with TRBD1. The germline V gene has CDR1 SGHAT and CDR2 FQNNGV. Trimming removed 0 bases from V and 1 base from J; junction bases left unmatched: 7. The CDR3 is 17 amino acids.

This clonotype was seen a single time. This sequence joins TRBV13 and TRBJ2-1, with D perhaps matching TRBD1 (5 bases). There are 12 residues in the CDR3. The V end was cut by 3 bases, the J end by 8 bases, with 8 bases between. In germline, CDR1 is PRHDT, CDR2 FYEKMQ (reference sequence). The CDR3 here is CASSFAQDEQFF. CDR3 bases: TGTGCCAGCAGCTTCGCACAGGATGAGCAGTTCTTC.

The chain has TRBV27 and TRBJ1-2; D unresolved. The CDR3 length is 12 residues. Trimming took 8 bases from V and 3 from J, leaving 10 bases between them. CDR1 is MNHEY and CDR2 is SMNVEV in the germline V gene (reference sequence). CDR3 in amino acids: CASGPGDYGYTF. In nucleotides, the CDR3 is TGTGCCAGCGGACCGGGAGACTATGGCTACACCTTC.

Of note for this clonotype: A single base separates this from a much larger clone, so it may be a read error. V and J are TRBV6-5 and TRBJ2-2; no clear D gene. Per the germline V gene, CDR1 is MNHEY and CDR2 is SVGAGI. The CDR3 spans 13 residues. V lost 2 bases, J lost 4 bases, and 5 bases lay in between. The CDR3 sequence is CASSYRVTGELFF. For the CDR3, the DNA is TGTGCCAGCAGTTACAGGGTCACCGGGGAGCTGTTTTTT.

This chain uses TRBV3-1 with TRBJ2-1; TRBD2 aligns across 7 bases. The ends lost 5 bases at V and 4 bases at J; junction bases unmatched: 8. The germline gives CDR1 LGHDT, CDR2 YNNKEL (reference sequence). This CDR3 is 15 amino acids long. The CDR3 loop is CASSYIAGGYNEQFF. Written as DNA, the CDR3 is TGTGCCAGCAGCTACATAGCGGGTGGATACAATGAGCAGTTCTTC.

The sample holds many counts of this clonotype. This chain connects TRBV11-2 to TRBJ2-7; D call uncertain. Germline CDR1 is SGHAT and CDR2 is FQNNGV. CDR3 length: 11 residues. The germline V and J ends were trimmed by 4 bases and 6 bases, with 7 bases remaining between them. In DNA form, the CDR3 reads TGTGCCAGCAGCTCCGGTTTCGAGCAGTACTTC. Translating gives CASSSGFEQYF.

This rearrangement joins TRBV4-1 to TRBJ1-6; D is unresolved. With 2 bases removed from V and 0 bases from J, the gap between germline ends came to 14 bases. The CDR3 length is 18 residues. In germline, CDR1 is MGHRA, CDR2 YSYEKL. CDR3 sequence (DNA): TGCGCCAGCAGCCAACGTCCCAGTCAGAGCTCCTATAATTCACCCCTCCACTTT. It translates to CASSQRPSQSSYNSPLHF.

This clonotype was recorded at least ten times. The genes are TRBV20-1 and TRBJ1-5, with TRBD1 as a possible D gene (6 bases). The V gene's germline CDR1 is DFQATT and CDR2 SNEGSKA (reference sequence). The CDR3 loop spans 14 amino acids. Trimming shortened V by 3 bases and J by 4 bases, and 13 bases separated the two germline ends. CDR3 coding DNA: TGCAGTGCTAGTCCCGGGACACCTAATCAGCCCCAGCATTTT. It specifies CSASPGTPNQPQHF.

This clonotype was detected only a few times. The chain employs TRBV20-1 and TRBJ2-1, with TRBD2 as a possible D gene (6 bases). V shed 0 bases and J shed 12 bases, with 15 bases lying between them. The germline V gene encodes CDR1 DFQATT and CDR2 SNEGSKA (reference sequence). This CDR3 is built from 13 residues. The chain's CDR3 is CSARDPSSGVQFF. In nucleotides, the CDR3 is TGCAGTGCTAGAGATCCCTCCTCGGGGGTGCAGTTCTTC.

The chain uses TRBV19 and TRBJ1-3, with D maybe TRBD1 (5 bases). The CDR3 length is 15 residues. V lost 5 bases and J 8 bases, leaving 19 bases between the germline ends. Germline values: CDR1 LNHDA, CDR2 SQIVND (reference sequence). The CDR3 DNA reads as TGTGCCAGTAGTCCGGGACGAGGTGGGAGAGACACCATATATTTT. It translates to CASSPGRGGRDTIYF.

The V gene is TRBV7-9, the J gene TRBJ1-1; D possibly corresponds to TRBD1 (5 bases). The CDR3 loop spans 15 amino acids. Germline V gene data show CDR1 as SEHNR and CDR2 as FQNEAQ (reference sequence). V was shortened by 2 bases and J by 3 bases, with 13 bases between the two germline ends. The CDR3 loop is CASSLQTVSDTEAFF. The CDR3 DNA is TGTGCCAGCAGCTTACAGACAGTTTCAGACACTGAAGCTTTCTTT.

The genes are TRBV19 and TRBJ1-1; no definite D call. In germline, CDR1 is LNHDA, CDR2 SQIVND (reference sequence). The CDR3 loop spans 13 amino acids. Trimming left V 10 bases short and J 0 bases short, with 12 bases between. The CDR3 DNA sequence: TGTGCCACCACTACAGAGATGAACACTGAAGCTTTCTTT. The encoded protein is CATTTEMNTEAFF.

This clonotype was detected a few times. The rearrangement joins TRBV19 to TRBJ1-1; 11 bases fit TRBD1. The CDR3 covers 16 residues. Germline CDR1 and CDR2: LNHDA and SQIVND (reference sequence). Trimming removed 5 bases from V and 1 base from J; junction bases left unmatched: 6. The CDR3, as DNA: TGTGCCAGTAGTCCTGGGACAGGGGGGAGGAACACTGAAGCTTTCTTT. Encoded protein: CASSPGTGGRNTEAFF.

This clonotype was seen a handful of times. V gene TRBV19 combines with J gene TRBJ2-5, with TRBD2 identical over 8 bases. J was trimmed by 1 base and V by 6 bases; bases with no gene match: 7. Germline V gene sequence: CDR1 LNHDA, CDR2 SQIVND (reference sequence). The CDR3 is made up of 15 amino acids. The CDR3 sequence is CASSPLAGGQETQYF. CDR3 nucleotides: TGTGCCAGTAGCCCGCTAGCGGGTGGCCAAGAGACCCAGTACTTC.

The J gene is TRBJ2-1, the V gene TRBV19; D perhaps matches TRBD1 (7 bases). Germline-derived CDR1 and CDR2 are LNHDA and SQIVND (reference sequence). The germline V and J ends were trimmed by 6 bases and 1 base, with 13 bases remaining between them. The CDR3 has 15 residues. The CDR3 spells CASSLEGASYNEQFF. CDR3 nucleotide sequence: TGTGCCAGTAGCTTGGAGGGGGCTTCCTACAATGAGCAGTTCTTC.